The rows below give T cell receptor beta chains drawn from one sample of a study of blood T cell repertoires in COVID-19. Assay: immunoSEQ multiplex PCR; the TCRdb copy retains only in-frame clones and omits some. Of under 250,000 clones listed, about four fifths were seen once; the top ten hold around 3.5%. Sequences were obtained from PBMCs or T cells enriched from blood (not recorded which). The receptors were gathered from a woman aged 40-49 years who had been exposed to COVID-19. CDR3s include the opening cysteine and the closing phenylalanine or tryptophan. The D gene is left open where the match is weak. Clone sizes are given selectively: once, few, many, or a class where the clone is expanded.

J,D,size,V,CDR3,DNA
TRBJ2-1,TRBD2,-,TRBV6-5,CASSNLAGSYNEQFF,TGTGCCAGCAGCAACCTAGCGGGTTCCTACAATGAGCAGTTCTTC
TRBJ1-5,-,-,TRBV15,CATTAGAGGFQPQHF,TGTGCCACCACGGCGGGGGCCGGAGGTTTTCAGCCCCAGCATTTT
TRBJ2-4,TRBD1,once,TRBV19,CASSIRGPAGKNIQYF,TGTGCCAGTAGTATAAGGGGGCCGGCTGGCAAAAACATTCAGTACTTC
TRBJ2-1,-,-,TRBV4-3,CASSRSGRNEQFF,TGCGCCAGCAGCCGATCGGGTCGCAATGAGCAGTTCTTC
TRBJ2-5,TRBD2,-,TRBV9,CASSVVAGGPQETQYF,TGTGCCAGCAGCGTAGTGGCGGGGGGGCCTCAAGAGACCCAGTACTTC
TRBJ2-2,-,-,TRBV11-1,CASSLVQYNTGELFF,TGTGCCAGCAGCTTAGTACAGTACAACACCGGGGAGCTGTTTTTT
TRBJ1-2,-,-,TRBV12-3/TRBV12-4,CASSLEGDGYTF,TGTGCCAGCAGTTTAGAGGGGGACGGCTACACCTTC
TRBJ1-5,-,-,TRBV18,CASSPGFEGNQPQHF,TGTGCCAGCTCACCCGGGTTTGAGGGAAATCAGCCCCAGCATTTT
TRBJ2-7,-,-,TRBV7-2,CASSPRPGEMLEQYF,TGTGCCAGCAGCCCCCGACCAGGGGAAATGCTAGAGCAGTACTTC
TRBJ1-6,TRBD1,-,TRBV5-1,CASRWGQDNSPLHF,TGCGCCAGCAGATGGGGACAGGACAATTCACCCCTCCACTTT
TRBJ2-7,-,-,TRBV7-9,CASTDPDTRYYEQYF,TGTGCCAGCACAGACCCCGACACCCGCTACTACGAGCAGTACTTC
TRBJ2-5,-,few,TRBV12-3/TRBV12-4,CASRGQGQETQYF,TGTGCCAGCAGGGGTCAGGGCCAAGAGACCCAGTACTTC
TRBJ1-5,TRBD1,once,TRBV6-5,CASSPTGTNQPQHF,TGTGCCAGCAGCCCGACAGGGACCAATCAGCCCCAGCATTTT
TRBJ2-5,TRBD1,-,TRBV5-4,CASSTGGSKETQYF,TGTGCCAGCAGCACAGGGGGGAGCAAAGAGACCCAGTACTTC
TRBJ1-5,TRBD1,-,TRBV28,CASSWYRDRNQPQHF,TGTGCCAGCAGTTGGTACCGGGACAGAAATCAGCCCCAGCATTTT
TRBJ2-3,TRBD2,few,TRBV4-3,CASSQDLGRSGKVDTQYF,TGCGCCAGCAGCCAAGATCTGGGGCGGAGCGGGAAGGTAGATACGCAGTATTTT
TRBJ2-7,-,-,TRBV6-1,CASSERGVGTVYEQYF,TGTGCCAGCAGTGAACGCGGGGTAGGGACGGTATACGAGCAGTACTTC
TRBJ1-1,-,-,TRBV2,CATPRGQRMNTEAFF,TGTGCCACCCCCCGGGGACAAAGGATGAACACTGAAGCTTTCTTT
TRBJ1-1,-,-,TRBV7-6,CASSTPGEPSEAFF,TGTGCCAGCAGCACTCCGGGGGAGCCTTCTGAAGCTTTCTTT
TRBJ2-1,TRBD1,-,TRBV7-9,CASSLDRTGYLHNEQFF,TGTGCCAGCAGCTTAGACCGGACAGGGTATCTGCACAATGAGCAGTTCTTC
TRBJ1-3,TRBD1,-,TRBV7-9,CASSGGHRGVDTIYF,TGTGCCAGCAGCGGGGGGCACAGGGGAGTCGACACCATATATTTT
TRBJ1-1,-,-,TRBV4-1,CASSQDRMNTEAFF,TGCGCCAGCAGCCAAGATAGAATGAACACTGAAGCTTTCTTT
TRBJ1-1,-,-,TRBV7-9,CASSQTGTRSTEAFF,TGTGCCAGCAGCCAGACCGGGACACGGAGCACTGAAGCTTTCTTT
TRBJ1-4,-,-,TRBV28,CASSPPGGDNEKLFF,TGTGCCAGCAGTCCCCCGGGAGGGGACAACGAAAAACTGTTTTTT
TRBJ1-1,-,-,TRBV10-3,CAISESEGNTEAFF,TGTGCCATCAGTGAGTCCGAGGGAAACACTGAAGCTTTCTTT
TRBJ1-2,-,-,TRBV21-1,CASSNLNYGYTF,TGTGCCAGCTCCAACTTAAACTATGGCTACACCTTC
TRBJ2-7,-,-,TRBV7-9,CASSSSGSSGGEQYF,TGTGCCAGCAGCTCTTCCGGGTCTTCTGGCGGCGAGCAGTACTTC